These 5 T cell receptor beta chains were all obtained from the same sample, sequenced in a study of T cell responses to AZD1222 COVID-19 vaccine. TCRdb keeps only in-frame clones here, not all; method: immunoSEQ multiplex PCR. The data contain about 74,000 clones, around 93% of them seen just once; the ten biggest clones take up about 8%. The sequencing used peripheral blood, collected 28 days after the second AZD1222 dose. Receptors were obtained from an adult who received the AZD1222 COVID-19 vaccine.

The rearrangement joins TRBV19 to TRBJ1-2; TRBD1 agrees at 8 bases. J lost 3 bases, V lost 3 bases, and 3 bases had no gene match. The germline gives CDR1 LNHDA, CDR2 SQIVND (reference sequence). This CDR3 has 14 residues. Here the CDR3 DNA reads TGTGCCAGTAGTATCAGGGGGCAGTACTATGGCTACACCTTC. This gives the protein CASSIRGQYYGYTF.

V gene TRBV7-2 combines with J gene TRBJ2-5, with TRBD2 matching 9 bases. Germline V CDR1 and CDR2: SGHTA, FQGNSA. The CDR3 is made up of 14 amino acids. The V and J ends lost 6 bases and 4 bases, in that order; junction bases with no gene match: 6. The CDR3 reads CASRVALAGETQYF. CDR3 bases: TGTGCCAGCAGGGTAGCACTAGCGGGAGAGACCCAGTACTTC.

The CDR3 sequence: CASSLGAGGSAFF. DNA of the CDR3: TGTGCCAGCAGCTTAGGTGCAGGGGGGTCAGCTTTCTTT. The gene calls are TRBV7-9 and TRBJ1-1; 7 bases match TRBD1. The V and J ends lost 1 base and 10 bases, in that order; junction bases with no gene match: 6. Germline lookup yields CDR1 SEHNR and CDR2 FQNEAQ (reference sequence). CDR3 length equals 13 residues.

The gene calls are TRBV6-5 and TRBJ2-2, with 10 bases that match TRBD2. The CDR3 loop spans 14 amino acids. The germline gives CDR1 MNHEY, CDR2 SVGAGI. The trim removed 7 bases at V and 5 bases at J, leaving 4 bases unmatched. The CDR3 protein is CASNTGLATGELFF. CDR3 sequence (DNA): TGTGCCAGCAATACGGGACTAGCGACCGGGGAGCTGTTTTTT.

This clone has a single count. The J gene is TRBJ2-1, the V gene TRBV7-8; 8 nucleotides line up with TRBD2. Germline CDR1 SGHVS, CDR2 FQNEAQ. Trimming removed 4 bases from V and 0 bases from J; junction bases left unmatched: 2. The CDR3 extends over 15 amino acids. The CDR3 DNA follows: TGTGCCAGCAGCTACAGCGGGGGCTCCTACAATGAGCAGTTCTTC. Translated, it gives CASSYSGGSYNEQFF.